This TCR beta chain was identified during a study of T cell repertoires in cytomegalovirus infection. Via MiXCR, TCRdb re-called the reads, giving one row per CDR3 protein. Among about 920,000 distinct CDR3 sequences, roughly 30% were seen once, and the ten largest hold over 11%. This clonotype showed up just a few times. As yet, its antigen is unknown. Points from the study as a whole: The cumulative frequency of public TCR beta families identified carriers of CMV plus the relevant HLA.

J gave up 6 bases and V 8 bases, and 3 bases lay outside the gene matches. This CDR3 comprises 12 residues. Germline values: CDR1 MDHEN, CDR2 SYDVKM. The TCR sequence derives from a human donor in good health (CMV status not recorded). Some clones in this sample may be carry-over from other donors' samples. Specimen: cultured CD8+ T cells from PBMCs, collected from culture after CMV antigen stimulation. The chain has TRBV28 and TRBJ2-1; 8 positions agree with TRBD2. The CDR3 DNA follows: TGTGCCAGCCGCGGGAGGAGCAATGAGCAGTTCTTC. Its protein is CASRGRSNEQFF.